Listed here are 23 T cell receptor beta chains from one sample, sequenced in a study of shared clonotypes between healthy human individuals. The naive CD8 population came from CD45RO-negative cells selected for CCR7, without terminally differentiated effector memory CD45RA+ cells. Profiled with immunoSEQ multiplex PCR; TCRdb holds only in-frame clones, not every one. Of about 2.2 million clones listed, about 92% are singletons. Input material: naive CD8+ T cells from PBMCs. The source is a man aged 18-30 years in good health. Some clones in this sample may be carry-over from other donors' samples.

This chain joins TRBV28 and TRBJ2-1; 11 bases align to TRBD2. Germline V gene lookup returns CDR1 MDHEN and CDR2 SYDVKM. With 8 bases clipped from V and 7 bases from J, the junction kept 19 bases outside the gene matches. CDR3 length: 18 residues. As DNA, the CDR3 is TGTGCCAGCGTACCACTAGCGGGAGTAATAGAGGGTGGGAATGAGCAGTTCTTC. Translating it yields CASVPLAGVIEGGNEQFF. Variable domain in full (rest from reference TRBV28 and TRBJ2-1): DVKVTQSSRYLVKRTGEKVFLECVQDMDHENMFWYRQDPGLGLRLIYFSYDVKMKEKGDIPEGYSVSREKKERFSLILESASTNQTSMYLCASVPLAGVIEGGNEQFFGPGTRLTVL.

The rearrangement links TRBV28 to TRBJ2-2; TRBD2 might be the D (6 bases). Germline lookup yields CDR1 MDHEN and CDR2 SYDVKM. Trimming took 8 bases from V and 1 from J, leaving 11 bases between them. This CDR3 has 14 residues. The CDR3 DNA is TGTGCCAGCCAGGGACTGGAGAACACCGGGGAGCTGTTTTTT. Residues: CASQGLENTGELFF.

This rearrangement joins TRBV7-9 to TRBJ1-4; D call uncertain. Germline values: CDR1 SEHNR, CDR2 FQNEAQ (reference sequence). This CDR3 has 17 residues. V lost 4 bases and J lost 2, with 17 bases in between. The DNA for the CDR3 is TGTGCCAGCAGCTCCCAAGGCGTAGATGCCACTAATGAAAAACTGTTTTTT. This sequence encodes CASSSQGVDATNEKLFF.

V and J are TRBV28 and TRBJ2-3, with TRBD1 matching 7 bases. The CDR3 has 17 amino acids. Germline V lookup: CDR1 MDHEN, CDR2 SYDVKM. J lost 1 base, V lost 3 bases, and 10 bases had no gene match. The CDR3 is CASSFLPPGGGTDTQYF. In DNA, the CDR3 is TGTGCCAGCAGTTTCCTGCCCCCAGGGGGAGGCACAGATACGCAGTATTTT.

For this clone: Within the sample, other DNA sequences also encode this same CDR3. The V call is TRBV5-1, the J call TRBJ2-7; TRBD2 aligns across 10 bases. Per the germline V gene, CDR1 is SGHRS and CDR2 is YFSETQ. The CDR3 has 16 amino acids. Losses at the gene ends were 0 bases for V and 4 bases for J; bases not matched to a gene: 7. The CDR3 loop is CASSLESGRAFYEQYF. DNA for the CDR3: TGCGCCAGCAGCTTGGAAAGCGGGAGGGCCTTTTACGAGCAGTACTTC. The full variable domain, rest sourced from reference TRBV5-1 and TRBJ2-7, is KAGVTQTPRYLIKTRGQQVTLSCSPISGHRSVSWYQQTPGQGLQFLFEYFSETQRNKGNFPGRFSGRQFSNSRSEMNVSTLELGDSALYLCASSLESGRAFYEQYFGPGTRLTVT.

The chain combines TRBV9 with TRBJ2-1; D gene uncertain. This CDR3 spans 15 amino acids. The V end was cut by 0 bases, the J end by 7 bases, with 14 bases between. The germline CDR1 and CDR2 sequences are SGDLS and YYNGEE. The CDR3 nucleotides read TGTGCCAGCAGCGTAGGGTTCACGGCCTGGAATGAGCAGTTCTTC. The encoded protein is CASSVGFTAWNEQFF.

The chain carries TRBV6-6 and TRBJ1-2; TRBD1 matches at 9 bases. V lost 11 bases to trimming and J lost 6 bases; unmatched junction nucleotides: 19. This CDR3 is built from 16 residues. CDR1 MNHNY and CDR2 SVGAGI come from the germline V gene (reference sequence). CDR3 bases: TGTGCCGGAAAAGGGGACAGGGTGGTGGGGGAGAATGGCTACACCTTC. It encodes CAGKGDRVVGENGYTF.

This clone was observed once. The chain links TRBV4-3 to TRBJ1-2; tentatively, D is TRBD1 (5 bases). Trimming shortened V by 0 bases and J by 5 bases, and 19 bases separated the two germline ends. The CDR3 spans 17 residues. The germline V gene encodes CDR1 LGHNA and CDR2 YSLEER. As DNA, the CDR3 is TGCGCCAGCAGCCAAGATTCAGGGCGGGAGGTGTGGTATGGCTACACCTTC. Amino acids: CASSQDSGREVWYGYTF.

V and J are TRBV11-2 and TRBJ1-2; TRBD1 is a possible D gene (6 bases). Per the germline V gene, CDR1 is SGHAT and CDR2 is FQNNGV. The length of the CDR3 is 15 residues. Trimming pared 4 bases from V and 6 bases from J, leaving 18 bases between. The CDR3 nucleotides read TGTGCCAGCAGCTCAAACATTCTTACAGGGAATGGCTACACCTTC. Amino acid sequence: CASSSNILTGNGYTF.

The chain uses TRBV21-1 and TRBJ2-5; TRBD1, as called in the table, went unchecked against the DNA. TRBV21-1 represents a pseudogene. CDR3 size: 21 residues. Written as DNA, the CDR3 is TGTGCCAGCAGCAAAAAGCAGAAGGCGCCTTACTACAGGGGACCCCAAGAGACCCAGTACTTC. This encodes CASSKKQKAPYYRGPQETQYF.

The chain combines TRBV5-4 with TRBJ2-3; D uncertain. The V gene's germline CDR1 is SGHNT and CDR2 YYREEE (reference sequence). Trimming stripped 3 bases from V and 2 bases from J, with 16 bases between. The CDR3 extends over 16 amino acids. The CDR3 spells CASSSFLQYLTDTQYF. CDR3 bases: TGTGCCAGCAGCTCGTTCCTACAATACCTCACAGATACGCAGTATTTT.

The V and J genes are TRBV28 and TRBJ1-4; 9 bases map to TRBD1. Unmatched junction bases numbered 17, after V lost 4 bases and J lost 8 bases. The CDR3 runs to 18 residues. In germline, CDR1 is MDHEN, CDR2 SYDVKM. The CDR3: CASSSKDYAGQGAEKLFF. The CDR3 DNA sequence: TGTGCCAGCAGTTCCAAAGACTACGCGGGACAGGGAGCAGAAAAACTGTTTTTT. Full variable domain (rest looked up from reference TRBV28 and TRBJ1-4): DVKVTQSSRYLVKRTGEKVFLECVQDMDHENMFWYRQDPGLGLRLIYFSYDVKMKEKGDIPEGYSVSREKKERFSLILESASTNQTSMYLCASSSKDYAGQGAEKLFFGSGTQLSVL.

This chain connects TRBV6-6 to TRBJ2-7; a possible D gene is TRBD1 (6 bases). Trimming shortened V by 6 bases and J by 3 bases, and 15 bases separated the two germline ends. This CDR3 region has 14 residues. Germline CDR1 and CDR2: MNHNY and SVGAGI (reference sequence). The CDR3: CASRPPGQLYEQYF. CDR3 in DNA: TGTGCCAGCAGACCTCCGGGACAACTCTACGAGCAGTACTTC.

This clone was detected once. The chain joins TRBV28 to TRBJ2-5, with D possibly being TRBD2 (5 bases). V dropped 3 bases and J dropped 9 bases, with 17 bases sitting between them. The germline gives CDR1 MDHEN, CDR2 SYDVKM. The CDR3 runs 14 residues. CDR3 nucleotide sequence: TGTGCCAGCAGTTTCTCGATTGGGAAGGAGGCCCAGTACTTC. It is translated as CASSFSIGKEAQYF.

The V call is TRBV7-9, the J call TRBJ2-7; 9 bases are shared with TRBD1. V gave up 4 bases and J gave up 3 bases; unmatched junction bases: 4. Germline V lookup: CDR1 SEHNR, CDR2 FQNEAQ (reference sequence). This CDR3 has 14 residues. CDR3 sequence: CASSSGQGYYEQYF. CDR3 nucleotide sequence: TGTGCCAGCAGCTCGGGACAGGGCTACTACGAGCAGTACTTC.

This chain connects TRBV9 to TRBJ2-1; 9 bases fit TRBD2. Germline CDR1 is SGDLS and CDR2 is YYNGEE. Trimming removed 3 bases from V and 5 bases from J; junction bases left unmatched: 3. The CDR3 consists of 14 residues. CDR3 sequence: CASSGLADHNEQFF. The DNA of the CDR3 is TGTGCCAGCAGCGGACTAGCGGATCACAATGAGCAGTTCTTC.

The chain couples TRBV28 to TRBJ2-3; TRBD2 might be the D (5 bases). The CDR3 extends over 15 amino acids. The ends were cut back, 8 bases at V and 0 bases at J, with 15 bases in the middle. The germline gives CDR1 MDHEN, CDR2 SYDVKM. The CDR3 is CASGLGRASTDTQYF. The DNA of the CDR3 is TGTGCCAGCGGCCTAGGGCGGGCTAGCACAGATACGCAGTATTTT.

The chain joins TRBV9 to TRBJ2-1; 7 bases match TRBD2. Germline CDR1 and CDR2: SGDLS and YYNGEE. CDR3 size: 17 residues. V trimming: 3 bases; J trimming: 4 bases; junction bases outside the gene matches: 13. This chain's CDR3 is CASSAVGFRGSYNEQFF. CDR3 DNA sequence: TGTGCCAGCAGCGCCGTAGGGTTTCGCGGGAGTTACAATGAGCAGTTCTTC.

The chain couples TRBV9 to TRBJ2-3; either TRBD1 or TRBD2 may supply D (5 bases each). Between the trimmed V and J ends, which lost 2 bases and 5 bases, there was a span of 21 bases. Looked up from germline, CDR1 is SGDLS and CDR2 is YYNGEE. There are 17 residues in the CDR3. The CDR3 protein is CASSVRDRLSWVDTQYF. Written as DNA, the CDR3 is TGTGCCAGCAGCGTCCGGGACCGCCTTTCGTGGGTAGATACGCAGTATTTT.

V and J are TRBV9 and TRBJ2-2, with TRBD2 identical over 16 bases. Germline CDR1 SGDLS, CDR2 YYNGEE. The CDR3 sequence is 17 residues long. J was trimmed by 7 bases and V by 4 bases; bases with no gene match: 7. CDR3 DNA sequence: TGTGCCAGCAGCATCGGGACTAGCGGGAGGGCCGTCGGGGAGCTGTTTTTT. It encodes CASSIGTSGRAVGELFF.

In regard to this clone: The sample carries other DNA sequences with the same CDR3. The rearrangement joins TRBV27 to TRBJ2-6, with no clear D. In germline, CDR1 is MNHEY, CDR2 SMNVEV (reference sequence). V was trimmed by 2 bases and J by 4 bases, leaving 6 bases between them. The CDR3 spans 14 residues. The CDR3 sequence is CASSLGPGANVLTF. The CDR3 nucleotides read TGTGCCAGCAGTTTAGGGCCAGGGGCCAACGTCCTGACTTTC.

The chain carries TRBV5-4 and TRBJ2-7; 10 nucleotides match TRBD2. The J segment lost 5 bases and the V segment lost 1 base, leaving 3 bases of the junction unmatched. Germline V lookup: CDR1 SGHNT, CDR2 YYREEE (reference sequence). CDR3 length equals 14 residues. CDR3 coding DNA: TGTGCCAGCAGCTTGAGCGGGAGGGCCGACGAGCAGTACTTC. It encodes CASSLSGRADEQYF.

The V call is TRBV6-6, the J call TRBJ2-7; 7 bases fit TRBD1. With 6 bases clipped from V and 7 bases from J, the junction kept 3 bases outside the gene matches. The CDR3 sequence is 11 residues long. Germline CDR1 is MNHNY and CDR2 is SVGAGI (reference sequence). CDR3 DNA: TGTGCCAGCAGCTGGACAGGAGAGCAGTACTTC. Protein product: CASSWTGEQYF.